This TCR beta chain was documented in a study of T-cell memory formation after mild COVID-19. Study overall: TCR clusters were largely donor specific.

Between the trimmed V and J ends, which lost 7 bases and 5 bases, there was a span of 23 bases. This CDR3 is 15 amino acids long. In germline, CDR1 is SQVTM, CDR2 ANQGSEA. This clonotype was recorded once. TCR alpha and TCR beta cDNA libraries carrying sample barcodes and UMIs came from 5'RACE with constant-segment primers. Each CDR3 protein is one row after TCRdb ran MiXCR on the 5' RACE reads. The table records 450,000 or so distinct CDR3 sequences, approximately 23% of them present only once. What was sequenced was PBMCs or a T cell subset sorted from them (not recorded which). The receptor was isolated from an adult woman who had mild COVID-19 (a few samples of this study predate the infection). Cell type and time point are not known. The chain couples TRBV29-1 to TRBJ1-1; tentative D call: TRBD1 (5 bases). The CDR3 sequence is CSAIGGETWGTEAFF. Here the CDR3 DNA reads TGCAGCGCCATCGGTGGGGAAACTTGGGGGACTGAAGCTTTCTTT.